The next 25 T cell receptor beta chains were all read from a single sample in a study of blood T cell repertoires in COVID-19. Repertoires were generated with immunoSEQ multiplex PCR, while TCRdb's copy carries only in-frame clones and drops some. The data show about 210,000 clones, with around 83% seen just once and 2.5% to 3.5% held by the top ten. The specimen was peripheral blood. The source of these receptors is a middle-aged man with active or convalescent COVID-19.

This chain uses TRBV28 with TRBJ2-3, with D uncertain. The CDR3 consists of 12 residues. Germline V gives CDR1 MDHEN, CDR2 SYDVKM. The V gene lost 6 bases and the J gene lost 6 bases, with 10 bases spanning the gap. The CDR3, as DNA: TGTGCCAGCAGAACTAACAAGGATACGCAGTATTTT. This gives the protein CASRTNKDTQYF.

The chain links TRBV10-3 to TRBJ1-2; D gene ambiguous. The germline V and J ends were trimmed by 2 bases and 4 bases, with 5 bases remaining between them. The CDR3 sequence is 12 residues long. Germline V gene data show CDR1 as ENHRY and CDR2 as SYGVKD. The DNA for the CDR3 is TGTGCCATCAGTGAGGACATCTATGGCTACACCTTC. Translating gives CAISEDIYGYTF.

The count of this clone is one. This chain connects TRBV5-4 to TRBJ2-1, with 9 bases lining up with TRBD1. The CDR3 is 15 amino acids. Germline CDR1 is SGHNT and CDR2 is YYREEE (reference sequence). The V segment lost 4 bases and the J segment 4 bases; nucleotides outside the gene matches: 6. CDR3 nucleotide sequence: TGTGCCAGCAGCCCCGGGACAGGGAGTTACAATGAGCAGTTCTTC. This gives the protein CASSPGTGSYNEQFF.

The chain links TRBV28 to TRBJ1-5; D gene ambiguous. Germline CDR1 and CDR2: MDHEN and SYDVKM. Between the trimmed V and J ends, which lost 4 bases and 11 bases, there was a span of 12 bases. This CDR3 is built from 12 residues. The DNA of the CDR3 is TGTGCCAGCAGTTCTACCCGATTTGCCCAGCATTTT. This gives the protein CASSSTRFAQHF. The whole variable domain, filled in from reference TRBV28 and TRBJ1-5, reads DVKVTQSSRYLVKRTGEKVFLECVQDMDHENMFWYRQDPGLGLRLIYFSYDVKMKEKGDIPEGYSVSREKKERFSLILESASTNQTSMYLCASSSTRFAQHFGDGTRLSIL.

This chain uses TRBV7-6 with TRBJ2-1; TRBD2 aligns across 14 bases. Per germline, CDR1 SGHVS and CDR2 FNYEAQ. V lost 1 base, J lost 14 bases, and 10 bases stayed unmatched. The CDR3 sequence is 16 residues long. CDR3 residues: CASSLVTSGRARREFF. The CDR3 DNA reads as TGTGCCAGCAGCTTAGTGACTAGCGGGAGGGCCCGGAGAGAGTTCTTC.

Points on this clone: Other DNA variants within this sample encode the same CDR3. The chain is built from TRBV14 and TRBJ2-1; 9 bases fit TRBD2. V shed 2 bases, J shed 2 bases, and the junction held 22 bases outside the gene matches. CDR1 SGHDN and CDR2 FVKESK come from the germline V gene. The CDR3 extends over 22 amino acids. The CDR3 region has the DNA TGTGCCAGCAGCCAAAATGGCGGGGGGGCGCTCCTCGCGGGGGGCGCCTACAATGAGCAGTTCTTC. Amino acid sequence: CASSQNGGGALLAGGAYNEQFF.

This clone showed up just a few times. This CDR3 is also generated by other DNA sequences in the sample. This chain connects TRBV9 to TRBJ1-2; TRBD1 matches at 10 bases. CDR3 size: 16 residues. Germline V lookup: CDR1 SGDLS, CDR2 YYNGEE. V shed 4 bases and J 8 bases; nucleotides not matched to a gene: 14. CDR3 loop: CASSLGTGVKSGGYTF. Written as DNA, the CDR3 is TGTGCCAGCAGCTTAGGGACAGGGGTAAAGTCTGGGGGCTACACCTTC. Full variable domain (rest looked up from reference TRBV9 and TRBJ1-2): DSGVTQTPKHLITATGQRVTLRCSPRSGDLSVYWYQQSLDQGLQFLIQYYNGEERAKGNILERFSAQQFPDLHSELNLSSLELGDSALYFCASSLGTGVKSGGYTFGSGTRLTVV.

The chain uses TRBV4-1 and TRBJ1-2; 7 bases map to TRBD1. V shed 1 base and J 6 bases; nucleotides not matched to a gene: 2. Germline-derived CDR1 and CDR2 are MGHRA and YSYEKL. The CDR3 is 13 amino acids. CDR3 sequence (DNA): TGCGCCAGCAGCCAAGTGACAGGGAATGGCTACACCTTC. Protein product: CASSQVTGNGYTF.

The chain recombines TRBV5-1 with TRBJ2-7; D might be TRBD2 (7 bases). CDR1 is SGHRS and CDR2 is YFSETQ in the germline V gene. The CDR3 has 15 residues. The germline V and J ends were trimmed by 7 bases and 0 bases, with 17 bases remaining between them. CDR3 sequence (DNA): TGCGCCAGCTCGATGGGGGGGCGTAACTCCTACGAGCAGTACTTC. This translates into CASSMGGRNSYEQYF.

The rearrangement joins TRBV6-4 to TRBJ1-1; D might be TRBD1 (5 bases). The germline CDR1 and CDR2 sequences are MRHNA and SNTAGT. V gave up 3 bases and J gave up 1 base, with 6 bases separating them. The CDR3 is 13 residues long. The CDR3 spells CASSEGRNTEAFF. CDR3 nucleotides: TGTGCCAGCAGTGAGGGGCGGAACACTGAAGCTTTCTTT.

The chain has TRBV5-4 and TRBJ1-4; 8 bases fit TRBD1. Germline V gives CDR1 SGHNT, CDR2 YYREEE (reference sequence). The CDR3 totals 14 residues. With 4 bases clipped from V and 6 bases from J, the junction kept 5 bases outside the gene matches. This CDR3 reads CASSNQGAHEKLFF. CDR3 DNA: TGTGCCAGCAGCAACCAGGGGGCCCATGAAAAACTGTTTTTT.

This chain joins TRBV6-2 or TRBV6-3 and TRBJ2-7, with D possibly TRBD2 on 6 matching bases. The germline CDR1 and CDR2 sequences are MNHEY and SVGEGT. The V end was cut by 2 bases, the J end by 7 bases, with 12 bases between. The CDR3 extends over 13 amino acids. The CDR3 sequence is CASSYAGNGEQYF. The CDR3 DNA is TGTGCCAGCAGTTACGCGGGGAATGGGGAGCAGTACTTC.

V and J are TRBV18 and TRBJ2-7; the match to TRBD1 covers 8 bases. CDR1 is KGHSH, CDR2 LQKENI, per germline. The CDR3 covers 14 residues. V dropped 4 bases and J dropped 0; count of bases not matched to a gene: 2. For the CDR3, the DNA is TGTGCCAGCTCACGGGACAGGTCCTCCTACGAGCAGTACTTC. Protein sequence: CASSRDRSSYEQYF.

This rearrangement joins TRBV6-4 to TRBJ2-1; D not resolved. Trimming removed 8 bases at V and 9 bases at J, with 23 bases between. The CDR3 contains 15 residues. The germline gives CDR1 MRHNA, CDR2 SNTAGT. CDR3: CASRHSPDPRREQFF. The CDR3 region has the DNA TGTGCCAGCCGCCACTCCCCTGACCCCAGGCGTGAGCAGTTCTTC.

This chain links TRBV3-1 (or the pseudogene TRBV3-2) with TRBJ1-6; a possible D gene is TRBD1 (6 bases). This CDR3 spans 16 amino acids. The V end was cut by 2 bases, the J end by 9 bases, with 17 bases between. Germline loops: CDR1 LGHDT, CDR2 YNNKEL (reference sequence). In DNA form, the CDR3 reads TGTGCCAGCAGCCAAAGCGGCCGAGGGGGGGGTTCACCCCTCCACTTT. It is translated as CASSQSGRGGGSPLHF.

This chain joins TRBV27 and TRBJ2-3, with TRBD2 matching 8 bases. J lost 4 bases, V lost 2 bases, and 17 bases had no gene match. Germline values: CDR1 MNHEY, CDR2 SMNVEV (reference sequence). The length of the CDR3 is 19 residues. The CDR3 region is CASSLEPSGSMLGADTQYF. In DNA, the CDR3 is TGTGCCAGCAGTTTAGAACCTAGCGGGTCGATGTTGGGCGCAGATACGCAGTATTTT.

The chain carries TRBV27 and TRBJ2-5; D is perhaps TRBD1 (6 bases). V lost 6 bases, J lost 2 bases, and 16 bases lay in between. The CDR3 has 15 residues. CDR1 and CDR2 (germline): MNHEY, SMNVEV (reference sequence). The CDR3 spells CASRYAWTAQETQYF. Here the CDR3 DNA reads TGTGCCAGCAGATATGCCTGGACAGCACAAGAGACCCAGTACTTC.

V is TRBV15 and J is TRBJ1-4; D is uncertain. The length of the CDR3 is 16 residues. Germline V CDR1 and CDR2: LNHNV, YYDKDF (reference sequence). Deletions cut 1 base from V and 8 bases from J, with 17 bases between. The CDR3 DNA follows: TGTGCCACCAGCAGAGGGACTACTGTTCGGGAGGAAAAACTGTTTTTT. It encodes CATSRGTTVREEKLFF.

The gene calls are TRBV28 and TRBJ1-5; a weak D match, TRBD1 (5 bases). Germline loops: CDR1 MDHEN, CDR2 SYDVKM. The CDR3 has 15 amino acids. V lost 2 bases to trimming and J lost 5 bases, with 13 bases between them. CDR3 sequence reads: CASSLRGRADQPQHF. The CDR3 DNA is TGTGCCAGCAGTTTACGCGGCAGGGCGGATCAGCCCCAGCATTTT.

V usage is TRBV9 and J usage is TRBJ1-4; D uncertain. Per the germline V gene, CDR1 is SGDLS and CDR2 is YYNGEE. The V end was cut by 4 bases, the J end by 13 bases, with 20 bases between. CDR3 length: 14 residues. The CDR3 region has the DNA TGTGCCAGCAGCTCGGGCCCTGGGAGTAATGGACTGTTTTTT. This translates into CASSSGPGSNGLFF.

This clone has only one observation. The rearrangement joins TRBV6-6 to TRBJ2-7, with 8 bases matching TRBD1. Germline-derived CDR1 and CDR2 are MNHNY and SVGAGI (reference sequence). Germline trimming cut 4 bases from V and 0 bases from J; bases unmatched to any gene: 5. This CDR3 spans 15 amino acids. CDR3 loop: CASSSGQGYSYEQYF. CDR3 DNA: TGTGCCAGCAGTTCCGGACAGGGATACTCCTACGAGCAGTACTTC.

The chain has TRBV28 and TRBJ1-5; D gene ambiguous. The CDR3 totals 12 residues. V shed 8 bases and J shed 3 bases, with 8 bases lying between them. Germline V CDR1 and CDR2: MDHEN, SYDVKM. CDR3 sequence: CASPTYNQPQHF. The CDR3 DNA reads TGTGCCAGCCCCACATACAATCAGCCCCAGCATTTT. The whole variable domain, filled in from reference TRBV28 and TRBJ1-5, reads DVKVTQSSRYLVKRTGEKVFLECVQDMDHENMFWYRQDPGLGLRLIYFSYDVKMKEKGDIPEGYSVSREKKERFSLILESASTNQTSMYLCASPTYNQPQHFGDGTRLSIL.

The chain is built from TRBV5-1 and TRBJ2-1, with D uncertain. Germline CDR1 SGHRS, CDR2 YFSETQ. This CDR3 has 13 residues. Trimming stripped 0 bases from V and 4 bases from J, with 5 bases between. DNA for the CDR3: TGCGCCAGCAGCTTGGGGGCATACAATGAGCAGTTCTTC. Its translation is CASSLGAYNEQFF.

The chain carries TRBV7-2 and TRBJ2-7, with D possibly matching TRBD1 (6 bases). The CDR3 spans 17 residues. Germline V CDR1 and CDR2: SGHTA, FQGNSA. The V gene lost 11 bases and the J gene lost 5 bases, with 31 bases spanning the gap. The CDR3 loop reads CAPNDTGPARVANEQYF. In DNA form, the CDR3 reads TGTGCCCCAAACGACACAGGGCCAGCGCGGGTAGCTAACGAGCAGTACTTC.

This clone has more than one count but fewer than ten. No DNA is shown, since the ends of the CDR3 on it are uncertain; the CDR3 is the one TCRdb lists. This chain links TRBV12-1 with TRBJ1-6; the table's D call, TRBD1, has no DNA check behind it. TRBV12-1 is described as a pseudogene. Termini included, the CDR3 measures 16 amino acids. CDR3 in amino acids: CASSFGTGISNSPLHF.